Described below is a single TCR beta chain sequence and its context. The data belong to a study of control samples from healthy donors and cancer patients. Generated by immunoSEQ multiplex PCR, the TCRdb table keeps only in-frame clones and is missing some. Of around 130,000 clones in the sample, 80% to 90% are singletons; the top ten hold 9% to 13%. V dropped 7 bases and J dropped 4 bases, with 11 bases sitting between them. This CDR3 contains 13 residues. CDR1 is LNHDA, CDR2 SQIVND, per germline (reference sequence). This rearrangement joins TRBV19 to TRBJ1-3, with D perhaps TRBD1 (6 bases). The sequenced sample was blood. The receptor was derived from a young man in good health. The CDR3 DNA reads TGTGCCAGTACGGGGGCTTCGGGAAACACCATATATTTT. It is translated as CASTGASGNTIYF.